This T cell receptor beta chain was recovered during a study of cytomegalovirus exposure and HLA in healthy donors. Points from the study as a whole: Most TCR sequences were rare, but some public TCRs occurred in many donors.

Use of 60 Vbeta and 13 Jbeta primers characterized the PCR. The table came from immunoSEQ multiplex PCR; TCRdb's copy has only in-frame clones and leaves some out. Of some 150,000 clones listed, 62% are singletons. The CDR3 consists of 16 residues. The V gene's germline CDR1 is KGHSH and CDR2 LQKENI. The ends lost 3 bases at V and 4 bases at J; junction bases unmatched: 7. In its sample, this clone was seen a few times. Its antigen is undetermined. The gene calls are TRBV18 and TRBJ2-2; 8 bases agree with TRBD2. Material for sequencing was PBMCs. This clonotype was obtained from a man aged 40-49 years in good health and CMV-seronegative. Here the CDR3 DNA reads TGTGCCAGCTCACCGGCGGGGGGTTCGAGCACCGGGGAGCTGTTTTTT. Translation gives CASSPAGGSSTGELFF.